This T cell receptor (beta chain) was profiled in a study of cytomegalovirus exposure and HLA in healthy donors. The study, taken as a whole, reports: TCR beta sequences reportedly predicted most subjects' HLA-A and HLA-B alleles accurately.

Worth noting for this clone: Its antigen remains unidentified.

The germline gives CDR1 SEHNR, CDR2 FQNEAQ (reference sequence). There are 14 residues in the CDR3. V gave up 1 base and J gave up 7 bases; unmatched junction bases: 3. Primers included in the PCR were 60 Vbeta and 13 Jbeta primers. Profiling relied on immunoSEQ multiplex PCR, and the TCRdb table lists in-frame clones only, not all of them. The sample records about 180,000 clones, 65% to 85% being singletons. This chain joins TRBV7-9 and TRBJ2-3; 9 bases are a match to TRBD1. The specimen sequenced was PBMCs. This clonotype was sampled from a girl aged 5 to 17 in good health and CMV-seropositive. The CDR3 loop is CASSLGQGGHTQYF. The CDR3 region has the DNA TGTGCCAGCAGCTTAGGACAGGGGGGTCATACGCAGTATTTT.